This T cell receptor beta chain comes out of a study of memory CD4+ T cells and cytomegalovirus serostatus. CDR1 is SGHKS, CDR2 YYEKEE, per germline (reference sequence). J was trimmed by 4 bases and V by 6 bases; bases with no gene match: 20. This CDR3 region has 19 residues. A word on this clone: Its target is not known.

Single viable CD3+CD4+CD8-CD45RO+ cells were sorted as the memory CD4+ T cells. Notes on the study in general: Median bootstrapped AUC for CMV status was about 0.96 originally, about 0.9 US-trained.

Measured with immunoSEQ multiplex PCR; TCRdb has only the in-frame clones, and not every one. The sample consists of 55,000 or so clones, around four fifths of them appearing once. The receptor comes from an adult in good health and CMV-seropositive. Material for sequencing was memory CD4+ T cells from blood. The V gene is TRBV5-5, the J gene TRBJ1-1, with 11 bases aligning to TRBD1. Written as DNA, the CDR3 is TGTGCCAGCACTGTCTCGGTAGGGGACAGGGGGAAGGGTGGCACTGAAGCTTTCTTT. As protein: CASTVSVGDRGKGGTEAFF.